This T cell receptor beta chain was sequenced for a study of early T cells in non-severe SARS-CoV-2 infection. TCRdb re-derived calls from the 5' RACE reads in MiXCR, one entry per CDR3 protein. Of about 50,000 distinct CDR3 sequences listed, about 10% were seen once; the top ten hold 15%. With respect to this clonotype: The antigen is undetermined.

V dropped 4 bases and J dropped 5 bases, with 11 bases sitting between them. Per the germline V gene, CDR1 is SGHTA and CDR2 is FQGNSA. The CDR3 totals 14 residues. Study-level findings and limits: Matching with VDJdb favored anti-spike CD8 responses (missing private and CD4 specificities).

The clonotype originates from an adult who was a healthcare worker with PCR-confirmed SARS-CoV-2 infection or an uninfected control (not recorded which). The sequencing input was whole blood. The chain couples TRBV7-2 to TRBJ2-2; perhaps TRBD1 as D (5 bases). CDR3 in amino acids: CASSWTPITGELFF. CDR3 nucleotides: TGTGCCAGCAGCTGGACACCGATTACCGGGGAGCTGTTTTTT.